The next 24 T cell receptor beta chains were all read from a single sample in a study of shared clonotypes between healthy human individuals. Sequencing used immunoSEQ multiplex PCR; TCRdb keeps in-frame clones, though not all of them. This sample has approximately 100,000 clones, with 68% found just once. The sample comprised memory CD8+ T cells sorted from blood. Subset defined: CD45RO+ cells pooled with CCR7-negative TemRA cells. All receptors derive from a woman in her 30s in good health.

This chain's CDR3 is CASSNIRRTGIGELFF. The CDR3 DNA reads TGTGCCAGCAGCAACATTAGGAGGACCGGGATCGGGGAGCTGTTTTTT. This rearrangement joins TRBV7-9 to TRBJ2-2, with D perhaps matching TRBD2 (5 bases). Germline V gives CDR1 SEHNR, CDR2 FQNEAQ (reference sequence). The CDR3 is 16 residues long. Trimming pared 5 bases from V and 7 bases from J, leaving 20 bases between. Full variable domain (outside the CDR3, taken from reference TRBV7-9 and TRBJ2-2): DTGVSQNPRHKITKRGQNVTFRCDPISEHNRLYWYRQTLGQGPEFLTYFQNEAQLEKSRLLSDRFSAERPKGSFSTLEIQRTEQGDSAMYLCASSNIRRTGIGELFFGEGSRLTVL.

The chain uses TRBV2 and TRBJ1-5, with no clear D. There are 16 residues in the CDR3. V was trimmed by 1 base and J by 8 bases, leaving 18 bases between them. Germline CDR1 SNHLY, CDR2 FYNNEI. This chain's CDR3 is CASSEEPEGAIKPQHF. Written as DNA, the CDR3 is TGTGCCAGCAGTGAAGAGCCAGAGGGAGCGATCAAGCCCCAGCATTTT. Supplemented by reference TRBV2 and TRBJ1-5, the full variable domain reads EPEVTQTPSHQVTQMGQEVILRCVPISNHLYFYWYRQILGQKVEFLVSFYNNEISEKSEIFDDQFSVERPDGSNFTLKIRSTKLEDSAMYFCASSEEPEGAIKPQHFGDGTRLSIL.

V and J are TRBV28 and TRBJ2-1; D is possibly TRBD1 or TRBD2 (5 bases each). V lost 3 bases and J 12 bases, leaving 9 bases between the germline ends. CDR1 is MDHEN, CDR2 SYDVKM, per germline. The CDR3 length is 11 residues. Here the CDR3 DNA reads TGTGCCAGCAGTTTGGGACGCATGCAGTTCTTC. Encoded protein: CASSLGRMQFF.

This chain joins TRBV7-8 and TRBJ2-1, with 12 bases fitting TRBD1. CDR1 SGHVS and CDR2 FQNEAQ come from the germline V gene. Germline trimming cut 5 bases from V and 2 bases from J; bases unmatched to any gene: 13. The CDR3 is 19 amino acids. The CDR3 region is CASSLRDRGLQAAYNEQFF. CDR3 coding DNA: TGTGCCAGCAGCCTCCGGGACAGGGGGCTTCAAGCGGCCTACAATGAGCAGTTCTTC.

The gene calls are TRBV7-7 and TRBJ2-5; D is possibly TRBD2 (6 bases). V was pared by 5 bases and J by 2 bases, with 12 bases between. The germline CDR1 and CDR2 sequences are SSHAT and FNYEAQ (reference sequence). The CDR3 length is 14 residues. Here the CDR3 reads CASSDPGTQETQYF. The CDR3 DNA reads as TGTGCCAGCAGCGATCCCGGGACTCAAGAGACCCAGTACTTC.

This clone was seen repeatedly, ten times or more. The rearrangement links TRBV6-1 to TRBJ2-6; D is possibly TRBD2 (5 bases). This CDR3 has 16 residues. The germline V gene has CDR1 MNHNS and CDR2 SASEGT. V was trimmed by 1 base and J by 0 bases, leaving 7 bases between them. The CDR3 here is CASSEDEGSGANVLTF. CDR3 coding DNA: TGTGCCAGCAGTGAAGATGAGGGCTCTGGGGCCAACGTCCTGACTTTC.

This clone was seen only once. This chain joins TRBV6-6 and TRBJ2-1; a weak D match, TRBD1 (5 bases). The CDR3 spans 12 residues. Germline loops: CDR1 MNHNY, CDR2 SVGAGI (reference sequence). V was cut by 8 bases and J by 8 bases, with 13 bases left in between. CDR3 DNA: TGTGCCAGCCTAGACCTAGGGGATGAGCAGTTCTTC. This gives the protein CASLDLGDEQFF.

This rearrangement joins TRBV29-1 to TRBJ2-1, with unresolved D. The V end lost 6 bases, the J end lost 4 bases, and 7 bases lay between the germline ends. Germline loops: CDR1 SQVTM, CDR2 ANQGSEA. This CDR3 is 11 amino acids long. CDR3 sequence reads: CSVLTYNEQFF. Here the CDR3 DNA reads TGCAGCGTCCTCACTTACAATGAGCAGTTCTTC.

V usage is TRBV6-1 and J usage is TRBJ2-3; D gene ambiguous. The CDR3 contains 15 residues. Germline CDR1 MNHNS, CDR2 SASEGT. Trimming removed 2 bases from V and 0 bases from J, with 9 bases in between. This chain's CDR3 is CASSEYEESTDTQYF. DNA of the CDR3: TGTGCCAGCAGTGAATATGAAGAAAGCACAGATACGCAGTATTTT.

This sequence joins TRBV10-3 and TRBJ1-5, with 9 positions matching TRBD1. Trimming at V came to 9 bases and at J to 4 bases, leaving 4 bases not matched to a gene. CDR3 size: 13 residues. Germline V gives CDR1 ENHRY, CDR2 SYGVKD. In DNA, the CDR3 is TGTGCCATTGGGGGACAGGGAAATCAGCCCCAGCATTTT. Translation: CAIGGQGNQPQHF.

This chain joins TRBV6-4 and TRBJ2-3; TRBD2 agrees at 8 bases. The CDR3 totals 15 residues. Trimming took 6 bases from V and 1 from J; bases not matched to a gene: 6. The V gene's germline CDR1 is MRHNA and CDR2 SNTAGT. CDR3 protein: CASRHQAGGTDTQYF. CDR3 sequence (DNA): TGTGCCAGCAGACACCAAGCGGGGGGCACAGATACGCAGTATTTT.

This clone was counted ten times or more. This chain uses TRBV2 with TRBJ2-1, with TRBD2 as a possible D gene (6 bases). From germline, CDR1 is SNHLY and CDR2 FYNNEI. V was cut by 3 bases and J by 7 bases, with 10 bases left in between. The CDR3 spans 13 residues. In DNA form, the CDR3 reads TGTGCCAGCAGTGATGGAGGGGAAAATGAGCAGTTCTTC. It codes for CASSDGGENEQFF.

V usage is TRBV9 and J usage is TRBJ2-7, with 9 bases fitting TRBD2. The V segment lost 0 bases and the J segment 6 bases; nucleotides outside the gene matches: 7. The CDR3 covers 15 residues. The germline gives CDR1 SGDLS, CDR2 YYNGEE. CDR3 amino acids: CASSVGRFSGSEQYF. The CDR3 region has the DNA TGTGCCAGCAGCGTAGGTCGGTTTAGCGGGAGCGAGCAGTACTTC. Based on the CDR3 plus reference TRBV9 and TRBJ2-7, the full variable domain is DSGVTQTPKHLITATGQRVTLRCSPRSGDLSVYWYQQSLDQGLQFLIQYYNGEERAKGNILERFSAQQFPDLHSELNLSSLELGDSALYFCASSVGRFSGSEQYFGPGTRLTVT.

As DNA, the CDR3 is TGTGCCAGCAGTTACACTTCGTGGAGGGAGCATTACGAGCAGTACTTC. It is translated as CASSYTSWREHYEQYF. This chain links TRBV6-6 with TRBJ2-7; D is possibly TRBD2 (6 bases). The V gene lost 2 bases and the J gene lost 4 bases, with 18 bases spanning the gap. CDR3 size: 16 residues. CDR1 is MNHNY, CDR2 SVGAGI, per germline (reference sequence).

This rearrangement joins TRBV28 to TRBJ1-5; TRBD1 is a possible D gene (6 bases). The CDR3 runs 16 residues. Germline V gene sequence: CDR1 MDHEN, CDR2 SYDVKM. The V end was cut by 3 bases, the J end by 3 bases, with 15 bases between. CDR3 nucleotide sequence: TGTGCCAGCAGTTTTATGGGGGGCAGGGTCAATCAGCCCCAGCATTTT. Encoded protein: CASSFMGGRVNQPQHF.

The CDR3, as DNA: TGTGCCAGTAGCCTGCCGGGGCTAGCGGGAGCCAACGAGCAGTACTTC. Translation gives CASSLPGLAGANEQYF. The chain recombines TRBV19 with TRBJ2-7; 10 bases agree with TRBD2. V lost 6 bases to trimming and J lost 5 bases; unmatched junction nucleotides: 13. The CDR3 is 16 amino acids. Germline V gene data show CDR1 as LNHDA and CDR2 as SQIVND (reference sequence).

The chain couples TRBV27 to TRBJ2-7, with D uncertain. The CDR3 runs 14 residues. Trimming shortened V by 2 bases and J by 2 bases, and 10 bases separated the two germline ends. In germline, CDR1 is MNHEY, CDR2 SMNVEV (reference sequence). This CDR3 reads CASSLGTFPYEQYF. The DNA of the CDR3 is TGTGCCAGCAGTTTAGGCACATTTCCCTACGAGCAGTACTTC.

In this sample, this clone turned up once. V gene TRBV28 combines with J gene TRBJ1-1, with 10 bases matching TRBD1. CDR1 and CDR2 from the germline V gene are MDHEN and SYDVKM. The CDR3 loop spans 14 amino acids. V lost 5 bases, J lost 3 bases, and 3 bases stayed unmatched. CDR3 sequence (DNA): TGTGCCAGCAGTGAGGACAGGGGGTACACTGAAGCTTTCTTT. Its translation is CASSEDRGYTEAFF.

In its sample, this clone was seen a few times. V and J are TRBV6-4 and TRBJ2-2, with TRBD1 matching 10 bases. Looked up from germline, CDR1 is MRHNA and CDR2 is SNTAGT. The CDR3 spans 15 residues. V lost 10 bases to trimming and J lost 3 bases; unmatched junction nucleotides: 8. In nucleotides, the CDR3 is TGTGCCACCAGGGAGACAGGGGGCGACACCGGGGAGCTGTTTTTT. Amino acids: CATRETGGDTGELFF.

In its sample, this clone was seen a few times. V and J are TRBV2 and TRBJ2-2; a possible D gene is TRBD2 (5 bases). The germline V gene encodes CDR1 SNHLY and CDR2 FYNNEI. Trimming stripped 6 bases from V and 9 bases from J, with 11 bases between. The CDR3 is 12 amino acids. The chain's CDR3 is CASSGIPRELFF. CDR3 in DNA: TGTGCCAGCAGCGGGATTCCCCGGGAGCTGTTTTTT.

This chain joins TRBV28 and TRBJ2-1; the match to TRBD2 covers 11 bases. V lost 4 bases and J lost 7; bases outside the gene matches: 6. The CDR3 extends over 15 amino acids. Germline V gene data show CDR1 as MDHEN and CDR2 as SYDVKM. The CDR3, as DNA: TGTGCCAGCAGTTACTTTAGCGGGAGGGAGAATGAGCAGTTCTTC. Protein sequence: CASSYFSGRENEQFF.

The V and J genes are TRBV28 and TRBJ2-1, with a weak D call TRBD2 (5 bases). The CDR3 has 16 residues. The germline V gene has CDR1 MDHEN and CDR2 SYDVKM. Trimming left V 2 bases short and J 0 bases short, with 11 bases between. The DNA for the CDR3 is TGTGCCAGCAGTTTAGTGCTAGCTTTCTCCTACAATGAGCAGTTCTTC. It specifies CASSLVLAFSYNEQFF.

The chain recombines TRBV11-2 with TRBJ1-1; D remains unclear. CDR1 is SGHAT, CDR2 FQNNGV, per germline. Trimming stripped 5 bases from V and 0 bases from J, with 7 bases between. The CDR3 has 13 residues. In DNA, the CDR3 is TGTGCCAGCAGCCTAACAGTGAACACTGAAGCTTTCTTT. Protein sequence: CASSLTVNTEAFF.

The chain recombines TRBV27 with TRBJ1-5, with TRBD1 matching over 8 bases. Germline lookup yields CDR1 MNHEY and CDR2 SMNVEV (reference sequence). The J segment lost 6 bases and the V segment lost 6 bases, leaving 10 bases of the junction unmatched. The CDR3 sequence is 15 residues long. CDR3 in amino acids: CASRRGQGESQPQHF. Written as DNA, the CDR3 is TGTGCCAGCAGGCGTGGACAGGGAGAAAGTCAGCCCCAGCATTTT.